This T cell receptor beta chain was observed in a study of OX40 agonist ivuxolimab in advanced cancers. For the study at large: The study treated patients with ivuxolimab, an agonistic anti-OX40 (CD134) antibody.

Germline CDR1 SQVTM, CDR2 ANQGSEA. The CDR3 spans 13 residues. The germline V and J ends were trimmed by 6 bases and 2 bases, with 13 bases remaining between them. Repertoires were generated with immunoSEQ multiplex PCR, while TCRdb's copy carries only in-frame clones and drops some. The table shows 80,000 or so clones, with approximately 92% occurring only once. The source is an adult with an advanced solid tumor such as melanoma, head and neck, liver or kidney cancer. The specimen comprised CD4+ or CD8+ T cells sorted from blood, sampled in a trial of the OX40 agonist ivuxolimab. V is TRBV29-1 and J is TRBJ1-2, with D possibly matching TRBD1 (6 bases). The CDR3 sequence: CSVFTGTNYGYTF. In nucleotides, the CDR3 is TGCAGCGTCTTCACCGGGACAAACTATGGCTACACCTTC.